A single sample is the source of the 12 T cell receptor beta chains below, sequenced in a study of OX40 agonist ivuxolimab in advanced cancers. TCRdb's copy holds only in-frame clones and misses some; the assay was immunoSEQ multiplex PCR. This sample has 55,000 to 90,000 clones, with roughly 88% found just once. The source was CD4+ or CD8+ T cells sorted from blood, collected in a trial of the OX40 agonist ivuxolimab. The source is an adult with an advanced solid tumor such as melanoma, head and neck, liver or kidney cancer.

The chain employs TRBV5-4 and TRBJ2-7, with 9 positions matching TRBD1. The V gene's germline CDR1 is SGHNT and CDR2 YYREEE (reference sequence). The CDR3 covers 14 residues. Unmatched junction bases numbered 4, after V lost 4 bases and J lost 2 bases. The CDR3 reads CASSRGQGPYEQYF. CDR3 bases: TGTGCCAGCAGCCGGGGACAGGGCCCCTACGAGCAGTACTTC.

This chain links TRBV5-1 with TRBJ2-3; D might be TRBD1 (6 bases). The germline gives CDR1 SGHRS, CDR2 YFSETQ. V gave up 0 bases and J gave up 4 bases, with 9 bases separating them. The CDR3 is 14 amino acids. The CDR3 here is CASSLGRGSDTQYF. The CDR3, as DNA: TGCGCCAGCAGCTTGGGTAGGGGGTCAGATACGCAGTATTTT.

The chain combines TRBV2 with TRBJ2-3; a weak D match, TRBD1 (5 bases). Germline-derived CDR1 and CDR2 are SNHLY and FYNNEI. This CDR3 has 14 residues. Trimming shortened V by 6 bases and J by 2 bases, and 12 bases separated the two germline ends. CDR3 sequence: CASRQAGNTDTQYF. The CDR3 region has the DNA TGTGCCAGCAGACAAGCAGGGAACACAGATACGCAGTATTTT.

This clone has just one count. The chain carries TRBV5-1 and TRBJ2-5; TRBD1 agrees at 7 bases. The CDR3 is 15 residues long. V shed 4 bases and J 0 bases; nucleotides not matched to a gene: 6. Germline lookup yields CDR1 SGHRS and CDR2 YFSETQ. The CDR3: CASSRQGRNQETQYF. The CDR3 DNA reads TGCGCCAGCAGCCGACAGGGCCGCAACCAAGAGACCCAGTACTTC.

This clone has more than one count but fewer than ten. The CDR3 loop is CASSLGTPRNTQYF. In nucleotides, the CDR3 is TGCGCCAGCAGCTTGGGGACCCCCCGAAATACGCAGTATTTT. This chain uses TRBV5-1 with TRBJ2-3; D is unclear. The CDR3 has 14 amino acids. V lost 0 bases to trimming and J lost 7 bases, with 12 bases between them. In germline, CDR1 is SGHRS, CDR2 YFSETQ.

The V call is TRBV7-2, the J call TRBJ2-7, with a tentative D call TRBD2 (5 bases). Looked up from germline, CDR1 is SGHTA and CDR2 is FQGNSA. CDR3 length: 14 amino acids. Trimming left V 1 base short and J 3 bases short, with 10 bases between. The CDR3 is CASSLEAGVYEQYF. Written as DNA, the CDR3 is TGTGCCAGCAGCTTAGAGGCGGGTGTCTACGAGCAGTACTTC.

The gene calls are TRBV5-1 and TRBJ2-3; 11 positions agree with TRBD2. The CDR3 extends over 15 amino acids. CDR1 and CDR2 (germline): SGHRS, YFSETQ. V was pared by 4 bases and J by 1 base, with 2 bases of the junction left unmatched. CDR3 amino acids: CASSTGLAGTDTQYF. The CDR3 coding sequence is TGCGCCAGCAGCACGGGACTAGCGGGCACAGATACGCAGTATTTT. Supplemented by reference TRBV5-1 and TRBJ2-3, the full variable domain reads KAGVTQTPRYLIKTRGQQVTLSCSPISGHRSVSWYQQTPGQGLQFLFEYFSETQRNKGNFPGRFSGRQFSNSRSEMNVSTLELGDSALYLCASSTGLAGTDTQYFGPGTRLTVL.

The chain recombines TRBV19 with TRBJ1-3; D call uncertain. The CDR3 consists of 13 residues. CDR1 and CDR2 from the germline V gene are LNHDA and SQIVND (reference sequence). Trimming took 7 bases from V and 1 from J, leaving 8 bases between them. CDR3 coding DNA: TGTGCCAGTATATCAGAATCTGGAAACACCATATATTTT. It specifies CASISESGNTIYF.

V usage is TRBV5-1 and J usage is TRBJ1-4; TRBD1 agrees at 11 bases. J lost 7 bases, V lost 3 bases, and 14 bases had no gene match. Per germline, CDR1 SGHRS and CDR2 YFSETQ. The CDR3 has 18 amino acids. The CDR3 is CASSSPPGTGGVGEKLFF. In DNA form, the CDR3 reads TGCGCCAGCAGCTCACCCCCCGGGACAGGGGGTGTCGGTGAAAAACTGTTTTTT. Supplemented by reference TRBV5-1 and TRBJ1-4, the full variable domain reads KAGVTQTPRYLIKTRGQQVTLSCSPISGHRSVSWYQQTPGQGLQFLFEYFSETQRNKGNFPGRFSGRQFSNSRSEMNVSTLELGDSALYLCASSSPPGTGGVGEKLFFGSGTQLSVL.

The rearrangement uses TRBV19 and TRBJ2-3; D unclear. This CDR3 is built from 15 residues. The V end was cut by 4 bases, the J end by 6 bases, with 17 bases between. Germline CDR1 is LNHDA and CDR2 is SQIVND (reference sequence). CDR3 DNA sequence: TGTGCCAGTAGTACGGTAGTGTCAGGTGGGGATACGCAGTATTTT. Residues: CASSTVVSGGDTQYF.

V usage is TRBV5-4 and J usage is TRBJ2-3; 8 bases fit TRBD2. Looked up from germline, CDR1 is SGHNT and CDR2 is YYREEE (reference sequence). The length of the CDR3 is 16 residues. The V gene end was trimmed by 4 bases and the J gene end by 2 bases; junction bases not matched to a gene: 9. The CDR3 here is CASSPWGLDLTDTQYF. CDR3 coding DNA: TGTGCCAGCAGCCCATGGGGACTAGACCTCACAGATACGCAGTATTTT.

The chain has TRBV6-5 and TRBJ1-6, with unresolved D. CDR1 is MNHEY, CDR2 SVGAGI, per germline. Trimming removed 10 bases from V and 1 base from J, with 8 bases in between. There are 13 residues in the CDR3. The CDR3 sequence: CATRRSYNSPLHF. The CDR3 region has the DNA TGTGCCACCCGACGGTCCTATAATTCACCCCTCCACTTT.